The next 10 T cell receptor beta chains were all read from a single sample in a study of blood T cells in healthy people across ages. A second about 7 to 11 cycle PCR used barcoded and J-beta primers. One entry per CDR3 protein, called by TCRdb with MiXCR from the 5' RACE reads. The sample lists hundreds of thousands of distinct CDR3 sequences; roughly 44% were seen once. The source material was blood. The receptor set was obtained from a man aged 55 to 69 in good health.

V and J are TRBV3-1 and TRBJ2-1; 8 bases fit TRBD2. CDR3 length: 15 amino acids. The germline CDR1 and CDR2 sequences are LGHDT and YNNKEL (reference sequence). The V segment lost 0 bases and the J segment 7 bases; nucleotides outside the gene matches: 5. CDR3 sequence (DNA): TGTGCCAGCAGCCAAGACGGCGGGGGGTGGAATGAGCAGTTCTTC. Its translation is CASSQDGGGWNEQFF.

The rearrangement joins TRBV10-3 to TRBJ2-1; 7 bases line up with TRBD2. Germline values: CDR1 ENHRY, CDR2 SYGVKD. The CDR3 covers 16 residues. V trimming: 2 bases; J trimming: 7 bases; junction bases outside the gene matches: 11. In DNA, the CDR3 is TGTGCCATCAGTGAGCCAGAGCGGGGCGTCTGGAATGAGCAGTTCTTC. It translates to CAISEPERGVWNEQFF.

Concerning this clonotype: A much bigger clone sits one base away, suggesting this may be a read error. The rearrangement joins TRBV7-2 to TRBJ2-5; 9 positions agree with TRBD2. The V segment lost 4 bases and the J segment 0 bases; nucleotides outside the gene matches: 3. There are 15 residues in the CDR3. Germline V gives CDR1 SGHTA, CDR2 FQGNSA. The CDR3 sequence is CASSSKRGDQETQYF. As DNA, the CDR3 is TGTGCCAGCAGCTCAAAGCGGGGGGACCAAGAGACCCAGTACTTC.

This clonotype has only one observation. An end of the junction does not agree with germline; a read error may underlie this. The rearrangement joins TRBV9 to TRBJ2-1, with D possibly matching TRBD2 (6 bases). The length of the CDR3 is 15 residues. Germline V gene data show CDR1 as SGDLS and CDR2 as YYNGEE. The CDR3 bases are TGTGCCAGCAGCCTGACGGGAGTTTTGGGCAATGAGCGGTTCTTC. The encoded protein is CASSLTGVLGNERFF.

This clonotype was seen just once. The chain is built from TRBV7-2 and TRBJ1-4, with D tentatively TRBD1 (6 bases). Trimming took 5 bases from V and 7 from J, leaving 20 bases between them. This CDR3 is 16 amino acids long. CDR1 and CDR2 from the germline V gene are SGHTA and FQGNSA. The CDR3 bases are TGTGCCAGCAGCCTTAATCCCACAGGGCCTATTGAAAAACTGTTTTTT. Translated: CASSLNPTGPIEKLFF.

This chain joins TRBV9 and TRBJ2-7, with D possibly matching TRBD2 (5 bases). In germline, CDR1 is SGDLS, CDR2 YYNGEE. The length of the CDR3 is 14 residues. Trimming pared 2 bases from V and 6 bases from J, leaving 15 bases between. Written as DNA, the CDR3 is TGTGCCAGCAGCGTGGGTGGACGGACTTCCGAGCAGTACTTC. Its translation is CASSVGGRTSEQYF.

The CDR3 here is CASSRNIPGQGSYEQYF. The CDR3 bases are TGTGCCAGCAGTCGAAACATCCCGGGACAGGGGTCCTACGAGCAGTACTTC. The rearrangement links TRBV6-1 to TRBJ2-7; 10 nucleotides align to TRBD1. This CDR3 is 17 amino acids long. Germline CDR1 reads MNHNS; CDR2 reads SASEGT. V lost 5 bases to trimming and J lost 1 base; unmatched junction nucleotides: 11.

This clonotype was seen a few times. The chain recombines TRBV7-2 with TRBJ2-6; unclear D gene. Germline loops: CDR1 SGHTA, CDR2 FQGNSA. Trimming shortened V by 1 base and J by 4 bases, and 8 bases separated the two germline ends. This CDR3 spans 15 amino acids. The CDR3 DNA reads as TGTGCCAGCAGCTTAGGGCCTGCCGGGGCCAACGTCCTGACTTTC. As protein: CASSLGPAGANVLTF.

This clonotype was seen only a few times. This chain's CDR3 is CAWTQRAEAFF. Here the CDR3 DNA reads TGTGCCTGGACCCAGAGGGCTGAAGCTTTCTTT. This chain uses TRBV30 with TRBJ1-1, with D hard to call. The CDR3 runs to 11 residues. Germline V gene sequence: CDR1 GTSNPN, CDR2 SVGIG (reference sequence). The germline V and J ends were trimmed by 4 bases and 6 bases, with 9 bases remaining between them.

CDR3 nucleotide sequence: TGTGCCAGCAGTTACCAGGGACGGGGGAGCACTGAAGCTTTCTTT. This gives the protein CASSYQGRGSTEAFF. The rearrangement joins TRBV6-6 to TRBJ1-1; maybe TRBD1 (5 bases). V dropped 2 bases and J dropped 4 bases, with 14 bases sitting between them. The germline CDR1 and CDR2 sequences are MNHNY and SVGAGI (reference sequence). The length of the CDR3 is 15 residues.